The T cell receptor beta chain under discussion was sequenced for a study of tumor-infiltrating lymphocytes in localized non-small cell lung cancer. Study as a whole: Each patient gave resected tumor and non-adjacent uninvolved lung tissue.

Whole-study results and caveats: Tumors had more T cell infiltration than uninvolved lung, per TCRbeta sequencing and CD3 counts. IM1 and IM2 tumors showed no difference in T-cell fraction.

Germline-derived CDR1 and CDR2 are SGHTA and FQGNSA. This CDR3 spans 15 amino acids. V lost 5 bases and J lost 5, with 16 bases in between. As for this clone: The antigen remains undetermined.

Libraries were prepared by immunoSEQ multiplex PCR; TCRdb keeps only in-frame clonotypes and omits some of them. This table has under 15,000 clones, 85% to 90% appearing once. The specimen sequenced was lung tumor tissue. The clonotype originates from a human donor with non-small cell lung cancer. V usage is TRBV7-2 and J usage is TRBJ2-1; D is perhaps TRBD1 or TRBD2 (5 bases each). CDR3 nucleotide sequence: TGTGCCAGCAGCCTGGGACCGTATTTAAACAATGAGCAGTTCTTC. As protein: CASSLGPYLNNEQFF.